This is a list of T cell receptor beta chains from one sample in a study of blood T cell repertoires in COVID-19. Profiled with immunoSEQ multiplex PCR; TCRdb holds only in-frame clones, not every one. The sample lists approximately 280,000 clones, around 90% occurring once. The source material was peripheral blood. These TCRs come from a man between 45 and 60 years old with acute or convalescent COVID-19. The CDR3 runs from the conserved cysteine through the conserved F or W. The order of the fields is clone size, J gene, D gene, V gene, CDR3 DNA, CDR3 protein. D genes are given only for firm matches. Clone size is shown for a subset of rows, as once, few, many or a class of expanded clone.

- TRBJ2-7 - TRBV7-9 TGTGCCAGCAGCTTAGGGGGAGGTAGCTACGAGCAGTACTTC CASSLGGGSYEQYF
few TRBJ1-2 - TRBV2 TGTGCCAGCAGTGAAAAAAGGCGGTATGGCTACACCTTC CASSEKRRYGYTF
- TRBJ2-7 TRBD1 TRBV9 TGTGCCAGCAGCGGGACAGGGGTCGAGCAGTACTTC CASSGTGVEQYF
- TRBJ2-2 - TRBV19 TGTGCCAGTAGTATAGGCGGGGTTGGGACCGGGGAGCTGTTTTTT CASSIGGVGTGELFF
- TRBJ1-5 - TRBV4-2 TGTGCCAGCAGCCAAGGGGGTGGGGGCTATCAGCCCCAGCATTTT CASSQGGGGYQPQHF
- TRBJ1-6 - TRBV27 TGTGCCAGCAGCCTCGTCAGGGGTAATTCACCCCTCCACTTT CASSLVRGNSPLHF
- TRBJ2-3 - TRBV7-9 TGTGCCAGCCGGACTACCGATACGCAGTATTTT CASRTTDTQYF
- TRBJ1-5 - TRBV3-1/TRBV3-2 TGTGCCAGCAGCCAAGATACGACAGACTATCAGCCCCAGCATTTT CASSQDTTDYQPQHF
few TRBJ2-3 TRBD2 TRBV2 TGTGCCAGCATAGCGGGTTTAGCGGGACCTAGCACAGATACGCAGTATTTT CASIAGLAGPSTDTQYF
once TRBJ2-7 TRBD1 TRBV18 TGTGCCAGCTCACCGGGGACAGGGGACTACGAGCAGTACTTC CASSPGTGDYEQYF
few TRBJ1-3 - TRBV7-8 TGTGCCAGCAGGGGGCATTCCGGAAACACCATATATTTT CASRGHSGNTIYF
- TRBJ2-5 - TRBV2 TGTGCCAGCAGTGAAGGCCAGGGGCAAGAGACCCAGTACTTC CASSEGQGQETQYF
- TRBJ2-2 - TRBV2 TGTGCCAGCAGACCCACCCAACGGAGGGAGAACACCGGGGAGCTGTTTTTT CASRPTQRRENTGELFF
- TRBJ1-2 TRBD1 TRBV19 TGTGCCACCTCCCCCGGGACAGTTCTTCCCTTTTATGGCTACACCTTC CATSPGTVLPFYGYTF
- TRBJ1-5 - TRBV19 TGTGCCAGTAGTATAGTCGAAGGGGGTGGCAATCAGCCCCAGCATTTT CASSIVEGGGNQPQHF
- TRBJ2-7 - TRBV7-9 TGTGCCAGCAGCTTACCGGGGATCGAGCAGTACTTC CASSLPGIEQYF
- TRBJ1-1 TRBD1 TRBV5-4 TGTGCCAGCAGCTTGGGGGGGAAGGGGGCCTGGAACACTGAAGCTTTCTTT CASSLGGKGAWNTEAFF
once TRBJ1-3 TRBD1 TRBV2 TGTGCCAGCAGTGTGGGGACAGGGGCCCTCTCTGGAAACACCATATATTTT CASSVGTGALSGNTIYF
- TRBJ2-3 - TRBV4-1 TGCGCCAGCAGCCCAGCAATGGGACTCTCTAGCACAGATACGCAGTATTTT CASSPAMGLSSTDTQYF
once TRBJ2-7 - TRBV14 TGTGCCAGCAGCATATCGGGACAACGGGAGCAGTACTTC CASSISGQREQYF
- TRBJ2-1 TRBD2 TRBV9 TGTGCCAGCAGCGTAGAAGGTTGGCGGGGGTACGGTCGGAATGAGCAGTTCTTC CASSVEGWRGYGRNEQFF
- TRBJ2-5 TRBD2 TRBV7-9 TGTGCCAGCAGCCCGGGACTAGCCGCCGCAGTAGGTACAGAGACCCAGTACTTC CASSPGLAAAVGTETQYF
- TRBJ1-2 - TRBV29-1 TGCAGCGTGGGGGCATCAGGGGACTATGGCTACACCTTC CSVGASGDYGYTF
- TRBJ2-3 - TRBV2 TGTGCCAGCACCCAGACGGTGGCGGCGGGGACAGATACGCAGTATTTT CASTQTVAAGTDTQYF
- TRBJ1-2 TRBD1 TRBV6-1 TGTGCCAGCAGTGACAGGGGGCAATTCGGGTACACCTTC CASSDRGQFGYTF
- TRBJ1-1 TRBD1 TRBV11-1 TGTGCCAGCAGCTCATACGGGACAGATCTGAATGCTTTCTTT CASSSYGTDLNAFF
- TRBJ2-2 - TRBV7-2 TGTGCCAGCCACAGGGTCCTGACGACCGGGGAGCTGTTTTTT CASHRVLTTGELFF
- TRBJ2-5 TRBD1 TRBV5-1 TGCGCCAGCAGCGATAAACAGGGGGGCGAGACCCAGTACTTC CASSDKQGGETQYF
- TRBJ2-7 - TRBV11-3 TGTGCCAGCAGCGCGCAGGGTGGCTTGGACTACGAGCAGTACTTC CASSAQGGLDYEQYF
- TRBJ2-7 - TRBV5-1 TGCGCCAGCAGACCGTCTACCGATTATTACGAGCAGTACTTC CASRPSTDYYEQYF
- TRBJ1-2 - TRBV5-4 TGTGCCAGCAGCTTGCTATGGGGAGAGAGCAACTATGGCTACACCTTC CASSLLWGESNYGYTF
- TRBJ2-7 - TRBV7-2 TGTGCCAGCAGCTTAACTGGGAGTTTGACCTACGAGCAGTACTTC CASSLTGSLTYEQYF
- TRBJ2-3 TRBD2 TRBV7-2 TGTGCCAGCAGCTCGTGGCGGGGGGGGACAGATACGCAGTATTTT CASSSWRGGTDTQYF
- TRBJ2-2 - TRBV3-1/TRBV3-2 TGTGCCAGCAGCCAAAGGGAGAGCACCGGGGAGCTGTTTTTT CASSQRESTGELFF
- TRBJ2-7 TRBD1 TRBV5-1 TGCGCCAGCAGCTTGGACAGGGGATCCTACGAGCAGTACTTC CASSLDRGSYEQYF
- TRBJ2-7 - TRBV7-9 TGTGCCAGCAGCTTAGACCTACGACAGGCCGTCTTC CASSLDLRQAVF
- TRBJ2-1 - TRBV11-3 TGTGCCAGCAGCCCCACGGGCGGGGGCACCTACAATGAGCAGTTCTTC CASSPTGGGTYNEQFF
- TRBJ2-1 TRBD2 TRBV15 TGTGCCACCAGCAGAGGGGGGACTAGCGGTTCCTACAATGAGCAGTTCTTC CATSRGGTSGSYNEQFF
once TRBJ1-3 - TRBV5-1 TGCGCCAGCAGCCTAGGGAGCCCTGGAAACACCATATATTTT CASSLGSPGNTIYF
- TRBJ2-6 - TRBV5-6 TGTGCCAGCAGCCGTTATAGCTCTGGGGCCAACGTCCTGACTTTC CASSRYSSGANVLTF
once TRBJ1-6 TRBD1 TRBV12-5 TGTGCTAGTGCCCTCGGACAGGGGAGGACACCCCTCCACTTT CASALGQGRTPLHF
- TRBJ1-2 - TRBV12-3/TRBV12-4 TGTGCCAGCAGTTTACAGCCCAGGGGTGGCTACACCTTC CASSLQPRGGYTF
- TRBJ2-3 TRBD2 TRBV2 TGTGCCAGCAGTGAACGGGCTAGCGGAACAGCAGATACGCAGTATTTT CASSERASGTADTQYF
- TRBJ1-3 - TRBV3-1/TRBV3-2 TGTGCCAGCAGCCAAGGGTCAGGGAAGGGCACCATATATTTT CASSQGSGKGTIYF
once TRBJ1-2 - TRBV11-2 TGTGCCAGCAGCTTAGATTTTGGGGACTACTATGGCTACACCTTC CASSLDFGDYYGYTF
- TRBJ1-2 - TRBV2 TGTGCCAGCAGGCAGGGCAGGGACTATGGCTACACCTTC CASRQGRDYGYTF
- TRBJ1-1 TRBD1 TRBV2 TGTGCCAGCAGTCACCCCCGGGACAGGGACAGGGGCGCTTTCTTT CASSHPRDRDRGAFF
- TRBJ1-1 - TRBV6-5 TGTGCCAGTGCTCAGGGGATGAACACTGAAGCTTTCTTT CASAQGMNTEAFF
- TRBJ2-3 TRBD1 TRBV29-1 TGCAGCGTTCGGGACAGGGGTCCCACAGATACGCAGTATTTT CSVRDRGPTDTQYF
- TRBJ1-3 - TRBV6-5 TGTGCCAGCAGTCACCCGGCGGGGCCTGGAAACACCATATATTTT CASSHPAGPGNTIYF
- TRBJ1-4 - TRBV18 TGTGCCAGCTCACCGAGGTCTGGGGAAAAACTGTTTTTT CASSPRSGEKLFF
- TRBJ2-5 TRBD1 TRBV5-8 TGTGCCAGCAGCTGGACCCCCGGGACAGGGGAAGAGACCCAGTACTTC CASSWTPGTGEETQYF
- TRBJ2-7 - TRBV5-1 TGCGCCAGCAGCCCGGGGTTTGAGGTGGAGCAGTACTTC CASSPGFEVEQYF
- TRBJ2-3 - TRBV5-1 TGCGCCAGTATCCGGGACTCCACAGATACGCAGTATTTT CASIRDSTDTQYF
- TRBJ2-3 - TRBV5-1 TGCGCCAGCAGCTTGAGGGCTAGCGGCACAGATACGCAGTATTTT CASSLRASGTDTQYF
- TRBJ1-2 - TRBV7-9 TGTGCCAGCAGCTTTACGGGGATATCCTATGGCTACACCTTC CASSFTGISYGYTF
- TRBJ1-2 TRBD1 TRBV18 TGTGCCAGCTCATCGACGACAGGGGGAAACTATGGCTACACCTTC CASSSTTGGNYGYTF
- TRBJ2-1 TRBD2 TRBV6-5 TGTGCCAGCAGTATCGGACTAGCGGGGGGGAATGAGCAGTTCTTC CASSIGLAGGNEQFF
- TRBJ2-6 - TRBV21-1 TGTGCCAGCAGCAAAAGCCCCGCAGGTTATAACTCTGGGGCCAACGTCCTGACTTTC CASSKSPAGYNSGANVLTF